The 11 T cell receptor beta chains below come from one sample, sequenced in a study of blood T cell repertoires in COVID-19. Sequencing used immunoSEQ multiplex PCR; TCRdb keeps in-frame clones, though not all of them. The sample lists approximately 100,000 clones; over 70% were seen once. Sequencing used peripheral blood. The receptors were gathered from a man between 65 and 85 years old with acute or convalescent COVID-19.

The chain combines TRBV15 with TRBJ2-7, with TRBD2 matching 9 bases. J gave up 3 bases and V 1 base, and 7 bases lay outside the gene matches. The CDR3 is 16 residues long. Germline CDR1 LNHNV, CDR2 YYDKDF (reference sequence). This CDR3 is CATSRGGPTSGYEQYF. The CDR3 DNA sequence: TGTGCCACCAGCAGAGGTGGCCCGACTAGCGGCTACGAGCAGTACTTC.

The genes are TRBV19 and TRBJ1-1; D might be TRBD1 (6 bases). Germline CDR1 reads LNHDA; CDR2 reads SQIVND (reference sequence). The CDR3 has 15 residues. V was cut by 5 bases and J by 6 bases, with 19 bases left in between. The CDR3 region has the DNA TGTGCCAGTAGTCCTACAGGGTTACACTTCGCTGAAGCTTTCTTT. It codes for CASSPTGLHFAEAFF.

The chain is built from TRBV10-3 and TRBJ2-2; D unresolved. Between the trimmed V and J ends, which lost 1 base and 6 bases, there was a span of 6 bases. The V gene's germline CDR1 is ENHRY and CDR2 SYGVKD. The CDR3 has 13 residues. CDR3 amino acids: CAISELRPGELFF. CDR3 nucleotides: TGTGCCATCAGTGAGTTGAGGCCCGGGGAGCTGTTTTTT.

The rearrangement uses TRBV21-1 and TRBJ2-7; the DNA was not used to check the table's D call, TRBD1. TRBV21-1 is a listed pseudogene. This CDR3 has 14 residues. CDR3 nucleotides: TGTGCCAGCAGGGACTTCCTACAGGGCTACGAGCAGTACTTC. It codes for CASRDFLQGYEQYF.

V and J are TRBV2 and TRBJ1-6, with TRBD1 as a possible D gene (5 bases). Per the germline V gene, CDR1 is SNHLY and CDR2 is FYNNEI. This CDR3 contains 13 residues. V gave up 7 bases and J gave up 7 bases, with 11 bases separating them. CDR3 protein: CASMSDTNSPLHF. The CDR3 nucleotides are TGTGCCAGCATGTCGGACACAAATTCACCCCTCCACTTT.

CDR3 in DNA: TGTGCCAGTAGTCCCCCTCTTCGGACTAGCGGAGGCACCTACGAGCAGTACTTC. Residues: CASSPPLRTSGGTYEQYF. This rearrangement joins TRBV19 to TRBJ2-7; 10 bases fit TRBD2. The CDR3 has 18 amino acids. Germline V CDR1 and CDR2: LNHDA, SQIVND (reference sequence). The trim removed 5 bases at V and 2 bases at J, leaving 15 bases unmatched.

This chain links TRBV2 with TRBJ1-3, with unresolved D. CDR1 is SNHLY and CDR2 is FYNNEI in the germline V gene. This CDR3 has 15 residues. V gave up 0 bases and J gave up 0 bases, with 6 bases separating them. The CDR3, as DNA: TGTGCCAGCAGTGAAGCGCCCTACTCTGGAAACACCATATATTTT. Amino acid sequence: CASSEAPYSGNTIYF. Full variable domain (remainder filled in from reference TRBV2 and TRBJ1-3): EPEVTQTPSHQVTQMGQEVILRCVPISNHLYFYWYRQILGQKVEFLVSFYNNEISEKSEIFDDQFSVERPDGSNFTLKIRSTKLEDSAMYFCASSEAPYSGNTIYFGEGSWLTVV.

V usage is TRBV9 and J usage is TRBJ2-1, with 9 nucleotides matching TRBD2. The V gene's germline CDR1 is SGDLS and CDR2 YYNGEE. The V and J ends lost 1 base and 5 bases, in that order; junction bases with no gene match: 10. This CDR3 region has 17 residues. In DNA, the CDR3 is TGTGCCAGCAGCGTACCCTTTCGCGGGAGGGCAGACAATGAGCAGTTCTTC. Encoded protein: CASSVPFRGRADNEQFF.

The chain joins TRBV6-5 to TRBJ1-2; 9 bases agree with TRBD1. The V and J ends lost 7 bases and 8 bases, in that order; junction bases with no gene match: 11. In germline, CDR1 is MNHEY, CDR2 SVGAGI. This CDR3 spans 14 amino acids. CDR3 protein: CASKNRGHSGGYTF. The CDR3 DNA sequence: TGTGCCAGCAAGAACAGGGGGCACTCGGGGGGCTACACCTTC.

This clone appeared once. A junction end diverges from the germline sequence, so it may reflect a read error. The chain links TRBV7-8 to TRBJ1-2; 8 nucleotides agree with TRBD1. CDR3 length: 11 residues. Germline CDR1 is SGHVS and CDR2 is FQNEAQ. The CDR3 loop is CASSRGWTGIF. The CDR3, as DNA: TGTGCCAGCAGTCGAGGGTGGACAGGGATCTTC.

This chain uses TRBV23-1 with TRBJ2-7; the D gene is possibly TRBD2 (5 bases). TRBV23-1 is an ORF for which the function is uncertain. The V and J ends lost 9 bases and 0 bases respectively, with 9 bases between them. The CDR3 has 12 amino acids. Here the CDR3 DNA reads TGCGCCAGACTAGGCAGCTCCTACGAGCAGTACTTC. It specifies CARLGSSYEQYF.